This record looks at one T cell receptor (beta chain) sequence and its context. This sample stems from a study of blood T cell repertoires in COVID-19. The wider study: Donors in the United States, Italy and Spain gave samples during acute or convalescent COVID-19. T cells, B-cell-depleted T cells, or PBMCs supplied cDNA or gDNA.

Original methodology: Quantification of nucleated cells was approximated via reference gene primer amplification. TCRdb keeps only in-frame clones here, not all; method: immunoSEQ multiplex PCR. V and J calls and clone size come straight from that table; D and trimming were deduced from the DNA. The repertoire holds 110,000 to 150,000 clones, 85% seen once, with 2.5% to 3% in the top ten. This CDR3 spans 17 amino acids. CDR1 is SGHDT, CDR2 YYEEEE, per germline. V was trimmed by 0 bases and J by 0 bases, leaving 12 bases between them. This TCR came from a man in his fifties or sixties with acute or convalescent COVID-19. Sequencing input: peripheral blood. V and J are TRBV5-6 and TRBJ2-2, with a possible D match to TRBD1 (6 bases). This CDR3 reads CASSLAGALPNTGELFF. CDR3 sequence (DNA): TGTGCCAGCAGCTTGGCAGGGGCCCTCCCGAACACCGGGGAGCTGTTTTTT.